These T cell receptor beta chains were read from a single sample in a study of graft-versus-host responses after intestinal transplantation. TCRdb's copy holds only in-frame clones and misses some; the assay was immunoSEQ multiplex PCR. The sample has about 90,000 clones, approximately 90% seen once. Antigens for these TCRs are unknown. The sample consisted of unstimulated CD4+ T cells sorted from spleen or lymph node cells, taken before transplant. These receptors were taken from a human donor who was the organ donor for an intestinal transplant. Each CDR3 is given with its conserved first and last residue. A D gene is named only where the DNA matches it firmly. Not every row has a clone size; where given, it reads once, few, many or a size class.

d_call | j_call | v_call | clone_size | cdr3_aa | cdr3_nt
TRBD1 | TRBJ2-7 | TRBV6-6 | NA | CASSSAMTGGLYEQYF | TGTGCCAGCAGTTCCGCCATGACAGGGGGCTTGTACGAGCAGTACTTC
TRBD1 | TRBJ1-2 | TRBV12-5 | NA | CASGSHRDRGGYTF | TGTGCTAGTGGTTCTCACCGGGACAGGGGCGGCTACACCTTC
TRBD1 | TRBJ2-3 | TRBV5-4 | NA | CASSFKGQGTDTQYF | TGTGCCAGCAGCTTCAAAGGACAGGGGACAGATACGCAGTATTTT
TRBD2 | TRBJ2-7 | TRBV7-9 | NA | CASSLSGASSYEQYF | TGTGCCAGCAGCCTTAGCGGGGCCAGCTCCTACGAGCAGTACTTC
TRBD1 | TRBJ1-2 | TRBV7-2 | NA | CASSLVGTGGRGYTF | TGTGCCAGCAGCTTAGTTGGGACAGGGGGTCGAGGCTACACCTTC
NA | TRBJ2-2 | TRBV6-5 | NA | CASRLSTGELFF | TGTGCCAGCAGACTCTCTACCGGGGAGCTGTTTTTT
NA | TRBJ2-1 | TRBV11-3 | NA | CASSLGNGVVHNEQFF | TGTGCCAGCAGCTTAGGTAACGGGGTAGTTCACAATGAGCAGTTCTTC
NA | TRBJ1-1 | TRBV6-1 | NA | CASTLSRSGTEAFF | TGTGCCAGCACCCTATCTCGATCGGGCACTGAAGCTTTCTTT
NA | TRBJ1-2 | TRBV11-2 | NA | CASSVRTGNYGYTF | TGTGCCAGCAGCGTACGTACAGGGAACTATGGCTACACCTTC
NA | TRBJ1-1 | TRBV5-8 | once | CASTPGPGRPEAFF | TGTGCCAGCACCCCGGGCCCAGGGCGCCCGGAAGCTTTCTTT
NA | TRBJ2-7 | TRBV6-5 | NA | CASSYSQGGTTYEQYF | TGTGCCAGCAGTTACTCCCAGGGGGGAACAACCTACGAGCAGTACTTC